A selection of T cell receptor beta chains follows, all from one sample in a study of monozygotic twins with inflammatory bowel disease. TCRdb reanalyzed the 5' RACE reads and collapses them to one entry per CDR3 protein, without DNA. The sample is made up of some 450,000 distinct CDR3 sequences, and the top ten hold roughly 2.3% of it. Material: blood. These receptors were obtained from a human donor with ulcerative colitis or Crohn's disease, or a healthy co-twin of an affected twin (not recorded which). CDR3s include the opening cysteine and the closing phenylalanine or tryptophan.

j_call: TRBJ2-5; v_call: TRBV7-2; cdr3_aa: CASSLWTSGVSETQYF
j_call: TRBJ1-5; v_call: TRBV7-2; cdr3_aa: CASSSATPGQLQPQHF
j_call: TRBJ1-2; v_call: TRBV7-9; cdr3_aa: CASSLGDRMGGYTF
j_call: TRBJ2-3; v_call: TRBV5-1; cdr3_aa: CASSVAGVDDTQYF
j_call: TRBJ2-5; v_call: TRBV29-1; cdr3_aa: CSVEWGQETQYF
j_call: TRBJ2-3; v_call: TRBV27; cdr3_aa: CASTPGGRSTDTQYF
j_call: TRBJ2-2; v_call: TRBV5-1; cdr3_aa: CASSLPAGGGGELFF
j_call: TRBJ1-1; v_call: TRBV5-6; cdr3_aa: CASSLSEEMNTEAFF
j_call: TRBJ1-5; v_call: TRBV4-2; cdr3_aa: CASSYLDRGGNQPQHF
j_call: TRBJ2-1; v_call: TRBV3-1; cdr3_aa: CASSHRAGHNEQFF
j_call: TRBJ2-4; v_call: TRBV28; cdr3_aa: CASRTANMQYF
j_call: TRBJ1-6; v_call: TRBV30; cdr3_aa: CACRRGDSPLHF
j_call: TRBJ1-1; v_call: TRBV24-1; cdr3_aa: CATSEGDRTEAFF